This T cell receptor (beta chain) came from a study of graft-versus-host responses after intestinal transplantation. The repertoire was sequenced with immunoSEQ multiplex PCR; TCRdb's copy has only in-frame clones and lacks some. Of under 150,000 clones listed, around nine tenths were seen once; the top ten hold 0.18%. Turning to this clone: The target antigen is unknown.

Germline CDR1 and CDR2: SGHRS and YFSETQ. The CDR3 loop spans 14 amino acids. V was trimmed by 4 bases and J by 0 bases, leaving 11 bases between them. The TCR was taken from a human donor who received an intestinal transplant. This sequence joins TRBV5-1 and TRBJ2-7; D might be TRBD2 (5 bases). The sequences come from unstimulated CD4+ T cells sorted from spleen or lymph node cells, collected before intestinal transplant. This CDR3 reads CASSPPGSSYEQYF. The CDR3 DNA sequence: TGCGCCAGCAGCCCCCCGGGGAGCTCCTACGAGCAGTACTTC.